The 27 T cell receptor beta chains below come from one sample, sequenced in a study of blood T cell repertoires in COVID-19 (dated by TCRdb to 2020 to 2021). Library prep was done by the immunoSEQ multiplex PCR assay. Entries here come from immuneACCESS through TCRdb and include only in-frame sequences with V and J called. Some clones fail to appear in such tables; in the studies checked, an unresolved V gene covers under half of the shortfall, and the cause of the remainder is unknown. This sample comprises roughly 170,000 clones, approximately 85% of them detected only once. Of the sample, 6% to 9% is held by the ten largest clones. The sample consisted of peripheral blood. The receptors derive from a man aged 35-49 years who had recovered from COVID-19.

The chain combines TRBV19 with TRBJ2-3; 7 positions match TRBD2. The CDR3 length is 14 residues. J was trimmed by 2 bases and V by 5 bases; bases with no gene match: 4. Germline loops: CDR1 LNHDA, CDR2 SQIVND (reference sequence). The CDR3 here is CASSPLAVTDTQYF. Here the CDR3 DNA reads TGTGCCAGTAGTCCTCTAGCGGTCACAGATACGCAGTATTTT.

This clone was recorded only once. V usage is TRBV2 and J usage is TRBJ1-5; possibly TRBD1 for D (5 bases). CDR3 length equals 16 residues. Between the trimmed V and J ends, which lost 6 bases and 1 base, there was a span of 16 bases. Germline CDR1 SNHLY, CDR2 FYNNEI. CDR3 region: CASRGYREGSNQPQHF. In DNA, the CDR3 is TGTGCCAGCAGGGGGTACCGGGAGGGGAGCAATCAGCCCCAGCATTTT.

This chain joins TRBV5-4 and TRBJ2-1; 10 bases map to TRBD2. Germline V gene lookup returns CDR1 SGHNT and CDR2 YYREEE (reference sequence). This CDR3 has 15 amino acids. V was clipped by 5 bases and J by 1 base; unmatched bases: 3. CDR3 nucleotides: TGTGCCAGCAGATTAGCGGGAGGTTCCTACAATGAGCAGTTCTTC. It specifies CASRLAGGSYNEQFF.

V usage is TRBV11-2 and J usage is TRBJ2-5; 7 nucleotides align to TRBD2. Germline V gene data show CDR1 as SGHAT and CDR2 as FQNNGV. J was trimmed by 2 bases and V by 1 base; bases with no gene match: 7. The CDR3 has 16 residues. CDR3: CASSLVGGGGQETQYF. The CDR3 DNA sequence: TGTGCCAGCAGCTTAGTTGGTGGGGGGGGTCAAGAGACCCAGTACTTC.

The chain couples TRBV6-2 or TRBV6-3 to TRBJ2-3; no clear D gene. Germline V gene data show CDR1 as MNHEY and CDR2 as SVGEGT. The CDR3 is 14 residues long. Trimming removed 5 bases from V and 5 bases from J, with 14 bases in between. In DNA, the CDR3 is TGTGCCAGCAGTCCCTTGTCGACTCGAGATACGCAGTATTTT. Encoded protein: CASSPLSTRDTQYF.

The chain has TRBV7-9 and TRBJ2-3; the match to TRBD1 covers 9 bases. The CDR3 sequence is 17 residues long. Germline lookup yields CDR1 SEHNR and CDR2 FQNEAQ (reference sequence). The ends lost 4 bases at V and 2 bases at J; junction bases unmatched: 10. The CDR3 nucleotides read TGTGCCAGCAGCTCGGACAGGGGTCCTGATAACACAGATACGCAGTATTTT. The encoded protein is CASSSDRGPDNTDTQYF.

The genes are TRBV18 and TRBJ2-7; 10 nucleotides align to TRBD1. Germline V gene data show CDR1 as KGHSH and CDR2 as LQKENI. The V gene end was trimmed by 4 bases and the J gene end by 3 bases; junction bases not matched to a gene: 6. This CDR3 is built from 15 residues. In nucleotides, the CDR3 is TGTGCCAGCTCACGCGGGACAGGGGCCTTCTACGAGCAGTACTTC. Protein sequence: CASSRGTGAFYEQYF.

Regarding this clone: Germline and junction disagree at one end, which may indicate a read error. V usage is TRBV4-1 and J usage is TRBJ1-1; 7 positions agree with TRBD1. Germline CDR1 MGHRA, CDR2 YSYEKL. The CDR3 runs to 17 residues. The CDR3 DNA reads as TGCGCCAGCAGTCAAGGTGAGGGGGCAGGATGGGACACTGAAGCTTTCTTT. Its translation: CASSQGEGAGWDTEAFF.

This chain joins TRBV6-4 and TRBJ2-5, with 13 nucleotides matching TRBD2. The CDR3 loop spans 15 amino acids. After removal of 5 bases from V and 4 bases from J, the junction contained 4 bases not matched to a gene. The germline CDR1 and CDR2 sequences are MRHNA and SNTAGT. The CDR3 spells CASSTTSGRGETQYF. As DNA, the CDR3 is TGTGCCAGCAGTACAACTAGCGGGAGGGGAGAGACCCAGTACTTC.

This clone was counted once. The V gene is TRBV28, the J gene TRBJ1-2; TRBD1 is a possible D gene (6 bases). This CDR3 region has 15 residues. The germline V and J ends were trimmed by 3 bases and 4 bases, with 15 bases remaining between them. Germline V gene sequence: CDR1 MDHEN, CDR2 SYDVKM. In DNA, the CDR3 is TGTGCCAGCAGTTTCACAGGGTCCCTTTTCTATGGCTACACCTTC. As protein: CASSFTGSLFYGYTF.

The rearrangement joins TRBV11-2 to TRBJ2-1; no firm D call. Germline V lookup: CDR1 SGHAT, CDR2 FQNNGV. V gave up 1 base and J gave up 0 bases, with 10 bases separating them. The CDR3 loop spans 16 amino acids. The CDR3 coding sequence is TGTGCCAGCAGCTTAGGGCTAGGCCGCTCCTACAATGAGCAGTTCTTC. The encoded protein is CASSLGLGRSYNEQFF.

This clone was picked up a small number of times. The rearrangement joins TRBV6-5 to TRBJ1-2; the D is unclear. The ends were cut back, 5 bases at V and 5 bases at J, with 15 bases in the middle. This CDR3 comprises 14 residues. CDR1 and CDR2 (germline): MNHEY, SVGAGI. CDR3 protein: CASSPASPRYGYTF. DNA for the CDR3: TGTGCCAGCAGTCCTGCCTCCCCCCGGTATGGCTACACCTTC.

For the CDR3, the DNA is TGTGCCAGCAGTGACTCCGGACTAGCGGGAGTTCAGCAGTACTTC. Translated: CASSDSGLAGVQQYF. The V gene is TRBV2, the J gene TRBJ2-7; 13 positions match TRBD2. Germline CDR1 is SNHLY and CDR2 is FYNNEI. The V gene end was trimmed by 3 bases and the J gene end by 8 bases; junction bases not matched to a gene: 7. The CDR3 is 15 residues long.

The chain joins TRBV25-1 to TRBJ1-2, with D possibly matching TRBD1 (5 bases). Germline CDR1 and CDR2: MGHDK and SYGVNS. CDR3 length: 16 amino acids. The germline V and J ends were trimmed by 2 bases and 5 bases, with 18 bases remaining between them. CDR3 DNA: TGTGCCAGCAGTGAACTCAAGCAGGGTATGGGGTATGGCTACACCTTC. Protein sequence: CASSELKQGMGYGYTF.

J is TRBJ2-5 and V is TRBV19; D is possibly TRBD1 (5 bases). Trimming took off 3 bases at V and 4 bases at J, with 9 bases between the two ends. The CDR3 has 13 residues. Germline-derived CDR1 and CDR2 are LNHDA and SQIVND (reference sequence). CDR3 DNA sequence: TGTGCCAGTAGTATCGTAGGGGCAGAGACCCAGTACTTC. It translates to CASSIVGAETQYF.

This clone was seen a single time. V is TRBV11-3 and J is TRBJ1-1; D perhaps matches TRBD1 (6 bases). In germline, CDR1 is SGHNT, CDR2 YENEEA. V lost 5 bases and J 6 bases, leaving 7 bases between the germline ends. The CDR3 loop spans 11 amino acids. The CDR3: CASSQGPEAFF. Written as DNA, the CDR3 is TGTGCCAGCAGCCAGGGGCCTGAAGCTTTCTTT.

This clone has just a few counts. The V call is TRBV5-5, the J call TRBJ1-6; D is ambiguous. Trimming took off 1 base at V and 10 bases at J, with 12 bases between the two ends. CDR1 SGHKS and CDR2 YYEKEE come from the germline V gene (reference sequence). This CDR3 is 14 amino acids long. CDR3 nucleotides: TGTGCCAGCAGCTTGATGCAGGAGGAATCACCCCTCCACTTT. Protein sequence: CASSLMQEESPLHF.

The chain uses TRBV28 and TRBJ1-2; D perhaps matches TRBD1 (5 bases). This CDR3 has 13 residues. Between the trimmed V and J ends, which lost 2 bases and 5 bases, there was a span of 9 bases. Germline V lookup: CDR1 MDHEN, CDR2 SYDVKM. The CDR3: CASSLSQGYGYTF. CDR3 bases: TGTGCCAGCAGTTTAAGTCAGGGTTATGGCTACACCTTC.

This clone was found once. The V call is TRBV12-5, the J call TRBJ2-7; 9 bases are shared with TRBD1. J lost 5 bases, V lost 1 base, and 3 bases had no gene match. The CDR3 length is 14 residues. The V gene's germline CDR1 is LGHNT and CDR2 FRNRAP. This CDR3 is CASGLGDRVHEQYF. CDR3 DNA sequence: TGTGCTAGTGGTTTGGGGGACAGGGTCCACGAGCAGTACTTC.

This chain connects TRBV5-6 to TRBJ2-1; D possibly corresponds to TRBD2 (5 bases). This CDR3 has 14 residues. V was pared by 2 bases and J by 7 bases, with 13 bases between. Looked up from germline, CDR1 is SGHDT and CDR2 is YYEEEE. Here the CDR3 reads CASSLGRLRNEQFF. CDR3 in DNA: TGTGCCAGCAGCTTAGGGAGACTACGGAATGAGCAGTTCTTC.

The chain joins TRBV10-3 to TRBJ2-3; TRBD2 matches 9 bases. This CDR3 is built from 15 residues. V dropped 6 bases and J dropped 3; count of bases not matched to a gene: 7. The germline V gene has CDR1 ENHRY and CDR2 SYGVKD. The CDR3 bases are TGTGCCATCAGCCAGCGGGAGGTAAAGACAGATACGCAGTATTTT. Amino acid sequence: CAISQREVKTDTQYF.

The chain employs TRBV4-2 and TRBJ2-5, with 11 bases fitting TRBD2. CDR3 length equals 16 residues. Germline loops: CDR1 LGHNA, CDR2 YNFKEQ. Unmatched junction bases numbered 8, after V lost 3 bases and J lost 5 bases. The CDR3 protein is CASSQLAGGPGETQYF. CDR3 in DNA: TGTGCCAGCAGCCAGTTAGCGGGGGGGCCGGGGGAGACCCAGTACTTC.

The chain is built from TRBV18 and TRBJ1-4, with D unresolved. V shed 0 bases and J shed 10 bases, with 9 bases lying between them. Per the germline V gene, CDR1 is KGHSH and CDR2 is LQKENI. The CDR3 totals 13 residues. The CDR3 loop is CASSPPTVGKLFF. The CDR3 DNA follows: TGTGCCAGCTCACCACCTACGGTTGGAAAACTGTTTTTT.

The chain links TRBV19 to TRBJ1-5; a weak D match, TRBD1 (5 bases). The CDR3 loop spans 15 amino acids. Deletions cut 6 bases from V and 5 bases from J, with 17 bases between. Germline loops: CDR1 LNHDA, CDR2 SQIVND (reference sequence). In DNA, the CDR3 is TGTGCCAGTAGGCCCGGGGGTTCGGAATATCAGCCCCAGCATTTT. Its translation is CASRPGGSEYQPQHF.

V gene TRBV30 combines with J gene TRBJ1-4; TRBD1 agrees at 8 bases. Germline CDR1 GTSNPN, CDR2 SVGIG (reference sequence). The V and J ends lost 0 bases and 5 bases, in that order; junction bases with no gene match: 2. There are 14 residues in the CDR3. The CDR3 is CAWSVGTGNEKLFF. CDR3 coding DNA: TGTGCCTGGAGTGTGGGGACAGGAAATGAAAAACTGTTTTTT.

The V and J genes are TRBV18 and TRBJ1-5, with a weak D call TRBD1 (5 bases). The CDR3 totals 16 residues. V gave up 3 bases and J gave up 7 bases, with 19 bases separating them. CDR1 and CDR2 (germline): KGHSH, LQKENI. The CDR3 region is CASSPADPRVRQPQHF. The CDR3 coding sequence is TGTGCCAGCTCACCCGCAGACCCCAGGGTAAGGCAGCCCCAGCATTTT.

This chain joins TRBV2 and TRBJ2-3; 12 nucleotides line up with TRBD2. V was clipped by 6 bases and J by 6 bases; unmatched bases: 7. The CDR3 is made up of 15 amino acids. Germline V gene lookup returns CDR1 SNHLY and CDR2 FYNNEI. The CDR3 spells CASSVMTSGGDTQYF. DNA of the CDR3: TGTGCCAGCAGCGTTATGACTAGCGGGGGCGATACGCAGTATTTT.